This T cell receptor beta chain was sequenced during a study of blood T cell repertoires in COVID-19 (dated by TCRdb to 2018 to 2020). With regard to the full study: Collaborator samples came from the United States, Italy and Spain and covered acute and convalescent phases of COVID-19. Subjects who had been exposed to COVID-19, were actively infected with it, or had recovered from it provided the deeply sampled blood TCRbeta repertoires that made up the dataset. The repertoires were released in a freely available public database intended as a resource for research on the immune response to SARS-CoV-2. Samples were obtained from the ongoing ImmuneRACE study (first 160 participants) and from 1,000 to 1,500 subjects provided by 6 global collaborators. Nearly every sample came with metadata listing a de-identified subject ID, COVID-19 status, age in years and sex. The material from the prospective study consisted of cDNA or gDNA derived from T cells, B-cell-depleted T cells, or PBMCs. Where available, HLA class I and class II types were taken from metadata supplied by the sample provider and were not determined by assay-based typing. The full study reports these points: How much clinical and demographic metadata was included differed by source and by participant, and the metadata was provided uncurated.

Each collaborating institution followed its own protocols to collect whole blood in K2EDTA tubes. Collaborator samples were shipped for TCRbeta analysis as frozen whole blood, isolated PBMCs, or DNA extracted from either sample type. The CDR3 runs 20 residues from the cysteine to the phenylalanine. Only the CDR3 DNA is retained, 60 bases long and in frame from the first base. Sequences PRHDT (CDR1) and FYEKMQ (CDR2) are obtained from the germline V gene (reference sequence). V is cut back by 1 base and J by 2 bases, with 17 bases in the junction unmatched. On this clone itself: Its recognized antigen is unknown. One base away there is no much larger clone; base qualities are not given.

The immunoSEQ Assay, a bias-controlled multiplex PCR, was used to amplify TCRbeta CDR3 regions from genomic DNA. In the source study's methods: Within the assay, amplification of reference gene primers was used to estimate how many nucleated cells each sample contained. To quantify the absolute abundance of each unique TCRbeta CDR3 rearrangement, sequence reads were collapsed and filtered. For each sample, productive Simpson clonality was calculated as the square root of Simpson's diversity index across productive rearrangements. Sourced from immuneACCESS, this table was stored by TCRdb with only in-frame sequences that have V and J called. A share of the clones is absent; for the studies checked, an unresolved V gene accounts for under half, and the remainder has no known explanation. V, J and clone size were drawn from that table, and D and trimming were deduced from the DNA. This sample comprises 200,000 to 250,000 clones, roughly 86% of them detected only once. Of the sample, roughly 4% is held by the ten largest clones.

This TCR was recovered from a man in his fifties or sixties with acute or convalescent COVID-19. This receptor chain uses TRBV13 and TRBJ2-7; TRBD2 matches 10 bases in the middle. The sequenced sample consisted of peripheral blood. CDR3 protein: CASSLAVRVAGGPSTYEQYF. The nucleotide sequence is TGTGCCAGCAGCTTAGCGGTGCGGGTAGCGGGAGGACCTAGTACCTACGAGCAGTACTTC.